These 20 T cell receptor beta chains were all obtained from the same sample, sequenced in a study of untreated major depressive disorder. Notes on the study in general: Depressed patients' CD4+ T cells carried increased TRBV05-01 (Vbeta 5.1) usage versus control CD4+ T cells.

These receptors' targets are unknown. Clones were read by immunoSEQ multiplex PCR, and TCRdb kept only the in-frame ones, dropping some. The sample records under 25,000 clones, 92% being singletons. Input material: CD4+ T cells from PBMCs. The receptors were sampled from a woman between 35 and 50 years old with major depressive disorder.

This clone was seen a single time. This chain connects TRBV30 to TRBJ1-2, with D unresolved. Trimming shortened V by 2 bases and J by 5 bases, and 6 bases separated the two germline ends. The germline V gene has CDR1 GTSNPN and CDR2 SVGIG (reference sequence). The CDR3 contains 11 residues. CDR3 sequence (DNA): TGTGCCTGGAGTTTGGGGTATGGCTACACCTTC. This encodes CAWSLGYGYTF.

This chain uses TRBV9 with TRBJ1-4; D is uncertain. This CDR3 has 14 residues. V shed 0 bases and J shed 5 bases, with 8 bases lying between them. Germline V CDR1 and CDR2: SGDLS, YYNGEE. CDR3 sequence reads: CASSVAPINEKLFF. In DNA, the CDR3 is TGTGCCAGCAGCGTAGCACCGATCAATGAAAAACTGTTTTTT.

This chain uses TRBV25-1 with TRBJ1-1, with D possibly TRBD1 on 6 matching bases. From germline, CDR1 is MGHDK and CDR2 SYGVNS. CDR3 length: 14 residues. V lost 6 bases and J 6 bases, leaving 17 bases between the germline ends. CDR3 bases: TGTGCCAGCAGGCAATCGGGGGCGCGTTCTGAAGCTTTCTTT. The encoded protein is CASRQSGARSEAFF.

J is TRBJ2-1 and V is TRBV25-1; 13 bases are a match to TRBD2. CDR1 is MGHDK and CDR2 is SYGVNS in the germline V gene. The CDR3 consists of 14 residues. The V gene end was trimmed by 7 bases and the J gene end by 5 bases; junction bases not matched to a gene: 2. In nucleotides, the CDR3 is TGTGCCAGCATCGGGACTAGCGGGGACAATGAGCAGTTCTTC. The encoded protein is CASIGTSGDNEQFF.

V gene TRBV10-2 combines with J gene TRBJ2-2; 10 bases are shared with TRBD2. Trimming took 6 bases from V and 6 from J; bases not matched to a gene: 7. The germline CDR1 and CDR2 sequences are WSHSY and SAAADI. This CDR3 is 15 amino acids long. CDR3 coding DNA: TGCGCCAGCAGGCTAGCGGGAGATAAGGCCGGGGAGCTGTTTTTT. Its translation: CASRLAGDKAGELFF.

The rearrangement joins TRBV4-1 to TRBJ1-1; weak D call: TRBD1 (6 bases). Trimming left V 1 base short and J 5 bases short, with 17 bases between. This CDR3 comprises 16 residues. Germline loops: CDR1 MGHRA, CDR2 YSYEKL. The CDR3 sequence: CASSQVTGARVTEAFF. The CDR3 region has the DNA TGCGCCAGCAGCCAAGTAACGGGGGCCAGGGTGACTGAAGCTTTCTTT.

The chain is built from TRBV7-2 and TRBJ1-5, with 7 bases matching TRBD1. V lost 3 bases to trimming and J lost 7 bases; unmatched junction nucleotides: 6. The CDR3 has 14 amino acids. The germline V gene has CDR1 SGHTA and CDR2 FQGNSA. The DNA of the CDR3 is TGTGCCAGCAGCTTGACAGGGATGGCCCAGCCCCAGCATTTT. It codes for CASSLTGMAQPQHF.

This chain links TRBV18 with TRBJ2-5; TRBD1 or TRBD2 may be the D gene (5 bases each). The CDR3 has 13 residues. The V end lost 4 bases, the J end lost 5 bases, and 11 bases lay between the germline ends. Germline CDR1 KGHSH, CDR2 LQKENI. DNA of the CDR3: TGTGCCAGCTCACAGGAATGGGGGGAGACCCAGTACTTC. It encodes CASSQEWGETQYF.

The chain uses TRBV5-4 and TRBJ2-7, with D possibly matching TRBD2 (6 bases). V was clipped by 3 bases and J by 6 bases, with 19 bases between them. The CDR3 has 15 residues. The germline CDR1 and CDR2 sequences are SGHNT and YYREEE (reference sequence). CDR3 sequence reads: CASSSPSSGESEQYF. The CDR3, as DNA: TGTGCCAGCAGCTCTCCATCTTCGGGGGAGAGCGAGCAGTACTTC.

The chain links TRBV6-5 to TRBJ2-5; 11 bases align to TRBD2. Germline V gene sequence: CDR1 MNHEY, CDR2 SVGAGI. The CDR3 consists of 14 residues. V dropped 8 bases and J dropped 9; count of bases not matched to a gene: 11. CDR3 bases: TGTGCCAGCCGAGAGACTAGCGGGGTGGTGGCCCAGTACTTC. Translation gives CASRETSGVVAQYF.

The chain combines TRBV19 with TRBJ1-5; D remains unclear. Per the germline V gene, CDR1 is LNHDA and CDR2 is SQIVND (reference sequence). CDR3 size: 15 residues. Trimming took off 3 bases at V and 4 bases at J, with 13 bases between the two ends. The CDR3 DNA reads TGTGCCAGTAGTATGTACCCCACAGAAAATCAGCCCCAGCATTTT. It translates to CASSMYPTENQPQHF.

The chain recombines TRBV7-2 with TRBJ1-2; TRBD1 is a possible D gene (5 bases). This CDR3 comprises 11 residues. In germline, CDR1 is SGHTA, CDR2 FQGNSA. Trimming removed 10 bases at V and 2 bases at J, with 8 bases between. CDR3 nucleotide sequence: TGTGCCAACTGGGGGAACTATGGCTACACCTTC. Translation gives CANWGNYGYTF. Supplemented by reference TRBV7-2 and TRBJ1-2, the full variable domain reads GAGVSQSPSNKVTEKGKDVELRCDPISGHTALYWYRQSLGQGLEFLIYFQGNSAPDKSGLPSDRFSAERTGGSVSTLTIQRTQQEDSAVYLCANWGNYGYTFGSGTRLTVV.

The chain carries TRBV5-1 and TRBJ1-1; a possible D gene is TRBD1 (6 bases). V was trimmed by 2 bases and J by 0 bases, leaving 23 bases between them. CDR3 length: 19 residues. From germline, CDR1 is SGHRS and CDR2 YFSETQ. The CDR3 spells CASSFLQGYLIPMNTEAFF. The CDR3 region has the DNA TGCGCCAGCAGCTTCCTACAGGGTTATTTAATCCCAATGAACACTGAAGCTTTCTTT.

The V gene is TRBV27, the J gene TRBJ2-2, with D perhaps matching TRBD2 (6 bases). V dropped 7 bases and J dropped 8 bases, with 14 bases sitting between them. The CDR3 has 13 residues. CDR1 is MNHEY, CDR2 SMNVEV, per germline (reference sequence). The CDR3: CASMTSASGELFF. In nucleotides, the CDR3 is TGTGCCAGCATGACTAGTGCCTCGGGGGAGCTGTTTTTT.

This clone came up once. The gene calls are TRBV5-4 and TRBJ1-3, with no clear D. The CDR3 consists of 16 residues. Trimming removed 0 bases from V and 0 bases from J, with 10 bases in between. CDR1 SGHNT and CDR2 YYREEE come from the germline V gene (reference sequence). Here the CDR3 DNA reads TGTGCCAGCAGCTTGGCTTCGGAACACTCTGGAAACACCATATATTTT. Translated: CASSLASEHSGNTIYF.

The CDR3 bases are TGTGCCACCAGCCGAGGCGGACAGCCCCAGCATTTT. Translation: CATSRGGQPQHF. The chain recombines TRBV15 with TRBJ1-5; no definite D call. The germline CDR1 and CDR2 sequences are LNHNV and YYDKDF (reference sequence). Trimming took 5 bases from V and 7 from J, leaving 9 bases between them. The CDR3 spans 12 residues.

This rearrangement joins TRBV5-4 to TRBJ2-1; D is unclear. The CDR3 loop spans 14 amino acids. Germline V gene sequence: CDR1 SGHNT, CDR2 YYREEE (reference sequence). V was cut by 0 bases and J by 9 bases, with 13 bases left in between. CDR3 coding DNA: TGTGCCAGCAGCTTGGCCTCGAAGGGTACTGAGCAGTTCTTC. This codes for CASSLASKGTEQFF.

This clone appeared a single time. The chain has TRBV30 and TRBJ2-7; TRBD1 might be the D (5 bases). With 0 bases removed from V and 6 bases from J, the gap between germline ends came to 18 bases. Germline values: CDR1 GTSNPN, CDR2 SVGIG (reference sequence). This CDR3 spans 15 amino acids. DNA for the CDR3: TGTGCCTGGAGTGTAAGGACACGGTCCCTTGGCGAGCAGTACTTC. Its translation: CAWSVRTRSLGEQYF.

This clone was counted a few times. The chain couples TRBV5-1 to TRBJ1-2, with 7 bases matching TRBD1. There are 13 residues in the CDR3. Germline CDR1 is SGHRS and CDR2 is YFSETQ. The J segment lost 6 bases and the V segment lost 4 bases, leaving 6 bases of the junction unmatched. In nucleotides, the CDR3 is TGCGCCAGCAGCCTACAGGGGTATGATGGCTACACCTTC. It yields the protein CASSLQGYDGYTF. Full variable domain (remainder filled in from reference TRBV5-1 and TRBJ1-2): KAGVTQTPRYLIKTRGQQVTLSCSPISGHRSVSWYQQTPGQGLQFLFEYFSETQRNKGNFPGRFSGRQFSNSRSEMNVSTLELGDSALYLCASSLQGYDGYTFGSGTRLTVV.

The V call is TRBV7-9, the J call TRBJ2-3; tentatively, D is TRBD2 (5 bases). Looked up from germline, CDR1 is SEHNR and CDR2 is FQNEAQ (reference sequence). Trimming removed 7 bases from V and 5 bases from J, with 10 bases in between. This CDR3 is built from 12 residues. The CDR3 reads CASTPGGDTQYF. The CDR3, as DNA: TGTGCCAGCACCCCAGGAGGAGATACGCAGTATTTT.